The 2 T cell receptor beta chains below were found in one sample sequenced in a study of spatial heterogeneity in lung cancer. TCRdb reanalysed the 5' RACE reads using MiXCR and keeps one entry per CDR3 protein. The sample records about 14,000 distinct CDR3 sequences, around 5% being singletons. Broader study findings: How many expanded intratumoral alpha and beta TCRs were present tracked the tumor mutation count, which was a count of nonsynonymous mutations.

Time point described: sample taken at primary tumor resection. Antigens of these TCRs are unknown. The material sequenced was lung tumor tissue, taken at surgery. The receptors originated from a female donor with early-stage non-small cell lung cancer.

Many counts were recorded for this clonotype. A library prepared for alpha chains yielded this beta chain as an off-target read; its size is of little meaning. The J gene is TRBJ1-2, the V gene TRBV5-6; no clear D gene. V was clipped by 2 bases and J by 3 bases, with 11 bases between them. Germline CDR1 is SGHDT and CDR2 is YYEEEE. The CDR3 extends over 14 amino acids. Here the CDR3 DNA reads TGTGCCAGCAGCTTAAAGGCCTACTACTATGGCTACACCTTC. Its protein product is CASSLKAYYYGYTF.

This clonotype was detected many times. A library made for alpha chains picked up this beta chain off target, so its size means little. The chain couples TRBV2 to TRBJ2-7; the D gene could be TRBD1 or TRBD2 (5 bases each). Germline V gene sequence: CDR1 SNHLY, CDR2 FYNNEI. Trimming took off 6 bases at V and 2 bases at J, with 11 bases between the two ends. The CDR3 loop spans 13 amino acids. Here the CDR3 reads CASRGDGTYEQYF. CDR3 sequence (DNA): TGTGCCAGCAGGGGGGACGGGACCTACGAGCAGTACTTC.